The 8 T cell receptor beta chains given below trace back to one sample, sequenced in a study of cytomegalovirus exposure and HLA in healthy donors. The primer mix had 60 Vbeta and 13 Jbeta primers. Using immunoSEQ multiplex PCR, the repertoire was profiled, and TCRdb retains in-frame clones only, with some absent. The sample contains approximately 110,000 clones, about 80% of which appear only once. The sequenced sample consisted of PBMCs. These receptors all come from a man in his forties or fifties in good health and CMV-seronegative.

A few counts support this clone. V usage is TRBV2 and J usage is TRBJ2-7; D perhaps matches TRBD2 (6 bases). V shed 4 bases and J shed 3 bases, with 10 bases lying between them. This CDR3 is 13 amino acids long. Germline V gives CDR1 SNHLY, CDR2 FYNNEI. CDR3 DNA: TGTGCCAGCAGTGTCGGGGGTATCTACGAGCAGTACTTC. Translating gives CASSVGGIYEQYF.

The chain has TRBV7-9 and TRBJ1-2; 7 bases align to TRBD1. The CDR3 runs 13 residues. From germline, CDR1 is SEHNR and CDR2 FQNEAQ (reference sequence). The V segment lost 4 bases and the J segment 5 bases; nucleotides outside the gene matches: 4. Written as DNA, the CDR3 is TGTGCCAGCAGCTGGACAGGCATATATGGCTACACCTTC. Amino acids: CASSWTGIYGYTF.

This clone was seen more than once but under ten times. The chain links TRBV2 to TRBJ1-3, with D maybe TRBD1 (5 bases). This CDR3 is 16 amino acids long. V lost 8 bases to trimming and J lost 0 bases, with 17 bases between them. The germline gives CDR1 SNHLY, CDR2 FYNNEI. The CDR3 coding sequence is TGTGCCAGCTCCGGGGGTTCAGGCGGCTCTGGAAACACCATATATTTT. Translating gives CASSGGSGGSGNTIYF.

This chain's CDR3 is CASPRQGDYGYTF. Written as DNA, the CDR3 is TGTGCCAGCCCCCGGCAGGGGGACTATGGCTACACCTTC. The chain has TRBV2 and TRBJ1-2; 7 positions agree with TRBD1. The CDR3 length is 13 residues. V shed 8 bases, J shed 3 bases, and the junction held 6 bases outside the gene matches. Germline V gene sequence: CDR1 SNHLY, CDR2 FYNNEI.

This chain connects TRBV28 to TRBJ1-5, with a tentative D call TRBD1 (6 bases). CDR3 length: 13 amino acids. V dropped 1 base and J dropped 5 bases, with 6 bases sitting between them. Germline V gives CDR1 MDHEN, CDR2 SYDVKM. The CDR3, as DNA: TGTGCCAGCAGTTTATCAGGGGATCAGCCCCAGCATTTT. It codes for CASSLSGDQPQHF.

The V and J genes are TRBV7-8 and TRBJ1-5; 10 bases are a match to TRBD1. J lost 4 bases, V lost 1 base, and 1 base had no gene match. The length of the CDR3 is 15 residues. Germline V gives CDR1 SGHVS, CDR2 FQNEAQ. As DNA, the CDR3 is TGTGCCAGCAGCTTAGAGGGACAGGGGAATCAGCCCCAGCATTTT. Translation gives CASSLEGQGNQPQHF.

The rearrangement uses TRBV6-5 and TRBJ2-5; D is unclear. There are 16 residues in the CDR3. The germline V gene has CDR1 MNHEY and CDR2 SVGAGI. V lost 0 bases and J 5 bases, leaving 16 bases between the germline ends. The CDR3 nucleotides read TGTGCCAGCAGTTACTCGAATGGCCCCCCAACGGAGACCCAGTACTTC. This codes for CASSYSNGPPTETQYF.

The chain has TRBV7-8 and TRBJ1-6; D is ambiguous. The CDR3 length is 13 residues. Per germline, CDR1 SGHVS and CDR2 FQNEAQ. V was clipped by 5 bases and J by 8 bases, with 10 bases between them. The CDR3 loop reads CASSPRRDSPLHF. CDR3 nucleotide sequence: TGTGCCAGCAGCCCGAGGAGGGATTCACCCCTCCACTTT.